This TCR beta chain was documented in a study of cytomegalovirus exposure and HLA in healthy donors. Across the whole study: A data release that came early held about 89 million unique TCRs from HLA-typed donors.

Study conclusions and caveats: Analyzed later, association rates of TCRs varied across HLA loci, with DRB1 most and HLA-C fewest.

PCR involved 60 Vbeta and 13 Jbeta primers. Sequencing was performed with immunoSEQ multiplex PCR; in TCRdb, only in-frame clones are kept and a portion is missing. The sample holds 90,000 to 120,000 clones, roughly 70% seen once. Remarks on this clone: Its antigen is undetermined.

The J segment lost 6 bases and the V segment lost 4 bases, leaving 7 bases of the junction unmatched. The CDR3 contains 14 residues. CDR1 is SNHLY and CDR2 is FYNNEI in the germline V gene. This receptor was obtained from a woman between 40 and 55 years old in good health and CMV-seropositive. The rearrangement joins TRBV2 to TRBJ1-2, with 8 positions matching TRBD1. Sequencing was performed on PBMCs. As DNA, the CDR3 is TGTGCCAGCAGTGTTGACAGGGGAGTCGATGGCTACACCTTC. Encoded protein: CASSVDRGVDGYTF.